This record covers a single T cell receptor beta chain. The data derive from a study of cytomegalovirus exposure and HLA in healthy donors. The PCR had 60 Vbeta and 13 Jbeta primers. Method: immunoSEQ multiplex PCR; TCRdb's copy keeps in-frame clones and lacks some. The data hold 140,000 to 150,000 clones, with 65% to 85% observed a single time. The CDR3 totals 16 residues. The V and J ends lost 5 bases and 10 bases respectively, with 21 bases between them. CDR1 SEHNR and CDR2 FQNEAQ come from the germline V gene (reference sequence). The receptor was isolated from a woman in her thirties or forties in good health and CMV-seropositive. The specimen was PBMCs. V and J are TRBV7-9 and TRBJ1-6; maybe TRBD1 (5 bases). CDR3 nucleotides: TGTGCCAGCAGCCCGAAGGAAGGGGCTGGTTGGTCACCCCTCCACTTT. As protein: CASSPKEGAGWSPLHF.